A single sample is the source of the 15 T cell receptor beta chains below, sequenced in a study of PD-1 blockade in classical Hodgkin lymphoma. Using immunoSEQ multiplex PCR, the repertoire was profiled, and TCRdb retains in-frame clones only, with some absent. The table lists 25,000 to 30,000 clones, around four fifths of them singletons. Patients all relapsed after autologous stem cell transplantation, and there was variation in brentuximab vedotin exposure. Sequenced here: peripheral blood mononuclear cells (PBMCs), sampled before the second cycle of nivolumab. These receptors all stem from a human donor with classical Hodgkin lymphoma.

The rearrangement joins TRBV10-3 to TRBJ1-3; D not resolved. Germline lookup yields CDR1 ENHRY and CDR2 SYGVKD. Trimming took 5 bases from V and 0 from J, leaving 5 bases between them. The CDR3 runs 13 residues. The CDR3 DNA follows: TGTGCCATCAGTACAGCCTCTGGAAACACCATATATTTT. This translates into CAISTASGNTIYF.

The chain combines TRBV11-2 with TRBJ1-4, with TRBD1 as a possible D gene (5 bases). The CDR3 sequence is 16 residues long. The V and J ends lost 2 bases and 8 bases respectively, with 18 bases between them. Germline values: CDR1 SGHAT, CDR2 FQNNGV. The CDR3 here is CASSLSLFGGREKLFF. DNA for the CDR3: TGTGCCAGCAGCTTATCGCTGTTTGGGGGGAGAGAAAAACTGTTTTTT.

This chain connects TRBV11-3 to TRBJ2-1, with D uncertain. There are 16 residues in the CDR3. Trimming took 5 bases from V and 6 from J, leaving 20 bases between them. Germline V gene lookup returns CDR1 SGHNT and CDR2 YENEEA. CDR3 coding DNA: TGTGCCAGCAGCGCTTACCCGGACCCAAAGGGCAATGAGCAGTTCTTC. Protein sequence: CASSAYPDPKGNEQFF.

V is TRBV5-1 and J is TRBJ1-2; 11 bases are shared with TRBD1. Looked up from germline, CDR1 is SGHRS and CDR2 is YFSETQ. The junction had 4 bases not matched to a gene; V was cut back by 0 bases and J by 6 bases. CDR3 length: 15 amino acids. This CDR3 reads CASSLGEGQGDGYTF. The CDR3, as DNA: TGCGCCAGCAGCTTGGGAGAGGGACAGGGGGATGGCTACACCTTC. The whole variable domain, remainder taken from reference TRBV5-1 and TRBJ1-2, is KAGVTQTPRYLIKTRGQQVTLSCSPISGHRSVSWYQQTPGQGLQFLFEYFSETQRNKGNFPGRFSGRQFSNSRSEMNVSTLELGDSALYLCASSLGEGQGDGYTFGSGTRLTVV.

Only a few counts were recorded for this clone. The chain combines TRBV9 with TRBJ1-1; TRBD1 aligns across 10 bases. Germline trimming cut 3 bases from V and 7 bases from J; bases unmatched to any gene: 12. CDR1 SGDLS and CDR2 YYNGEE come from the germline V gene. There are 16 residues in the CDR3. CDR3 nucleotide sequence: TGTGCCAGCAGCGCGGACTTGCCGGGACAGGGGATTGAAGCTTTCTTT. The encoded protein is CASSADLPGQGIEAFF.

V is TRBV7-8 and J is TRBJ2-5; 9 positions agree with TRBD1. From germline, CDR1 is SGHVS and CDR2 FQNEAQ. CDR3 length: 16 amino acids. V lost 7 bases, J lost 5 bases, and 14 bases stayed unmatched. The CDR3: CASTLIVQGAEETQYF. In DNA form, the CDR3 reads TGTGCCAGCACCCTTATAGTACAGGGGGCCGAGGAGACCCAGTACTTC.

The chain combines TRBV5-1 with TRBJ1-2; D is unresolved. Trimming left V 0 bases short and J 2 bases short, with 8 bases between. The CDR3 loop spans 14 amino acids. The V gene's germline CDR1 is SGHRS and CDR2 YFSETQ. The CDR3 DNA sequence: TGCGCCAGCAGCTTGGGGGGATCGAACTATGGCTACACCTTC. Translating it yields CASSLGGSNYGYTF.

This chain joins TRBV27 and TRBJ2-7; TRBD1 matches 9 bases. This CDR3 comprises 15 residues. Trimming removed 5 bases from V and 7 bases from J; junction bases left unmatched: 12. Germline V CDR1 and CDR2: MNHEY, SMNVEV (reference sequence). The CDR3 sequence: CASSTRDRATGEQYF. In nucleotides, the CDR3 is TGTGCCAGCAGTACCCGGGACAGGGCAACAGGGGAGCAGTACTTC.

This clone has just one count. The V call is TRBV5-1, the J call TRBJ2-1; no definite D call. Trimming stripped 0 bases from V and 10 bases from J, with 8 bases between. Germline lookup yields CDR1 SGHRS and CDR2 YFSETQ. This CDR3 comprises 12 residues. CDR3 residues: CASSLDIGEQFF. CDR3 coding DNA: TGCGCCAGCAGCTTGGACATTGGAGAGCAGTTCTTC.

This clone was detected a few times. Additional DNA sequences in this sample encode the identical CDR3. This sequence joins TRBV27 and TRBJ2-7, with D uncertain. Germline lookup yields CDR1 MNHEY and CDR2 SMNVEV (reference sequence). The CDR3 sequence is 13 residues long. The ends were cut back, 3 bases at V and 1 base at J, with 7 bases in the middle. CDR3 sequence reads: CASSFERSYEQYF. For the CDR3, the DNA is TGTGCCAGCAGTTTTGAGCGATCCTACGAGCAGTACTTC.

The V and J genes are TRBV27 and TRBJ2-7; TRBD2 matches at 7 bases. The CDR3 spans 17 residues. The V gene end was trimmed by 0 bases and the J gene end by 1 base; junction bases not matched to a gene: 9. Germline V gene data show CDR1 as MNHEY and CDR2 as SMNVEV (reference sequence). Here the CDR3 reads CASSLSVGRRGSYEQYF. CDR3 DNA sequence: TGTGCCAGCAGTTTATCTGTTGGGCGGCGGGGGTCCTACGAGCAGTACTTC.

In its sample, this clone was seen once. DNA for the CDR3: TGTGCCAGCAGCTTAGGCCCAACAGGGAACAATCAGCCCCAGCATTTT. Translation gives CASSLGPTGNNQPQHF. This chain joins TRBV7-8 and TRBJ1-5, with D maybe TRBD1 (6 bases). The germline CDR1 and CDR2 sequences are SGHVS and FQNEAQ. The CDR3 length is 16 residues. V gave up 1 base and J gave up 3 bases, with 13 bases separating them. The full variable domain, its missing parts supplied by reference TRBV7-8 and TRBJ1-5, is GAGVSQSPRYKVAKRGQDVALRCDPISGHVSLFWYQQALGQGPEFLTYFQNEAQLDKSGLPSDRFFAERPEGSVSTLKIQRTQQEDSAVYLCASSLGPTGNNQPQHFGDGTRLSIL.

J is TRBJ2-2 and V is TRBV7-9; tentatively, D is TRBD1 (6 bases). V was clipped by 8 bases and J by 9 bases, with 16 bases between them. Germline V gives CDR1 SEHNR, CDR2 FQNEAQ (reference sequence). This CDR3 comprises 13 residues. CDR3 region: CASGGRGSWELFF. The CDR3 DNA reads as TGTGCCAGCGGGGGCAGGGGAAGTTGGGAGCTGTTTTTT.

V gene TRBV21-1 combines with J gene TRBJ2-3; TRBD2, as called in the table, went unchecked against the DNA. TRBV21-1 corresponds to a pseudogene. There are 17 residues in the CDR3. CDR3 bases: TGTGCCAGCAGCAAAGGGGAGCGGGGGCCGAGCACAGATACGCAGTATTTT. Its translation: CASSKGERGPSTDTQYF.

This chain joins TRBV5-8 and TRBJ1-4; D gene ambiguous. This CDR3 has 14 amino acids. V lost 0 bases, J lost 4 bases, and 7 bases lay in between. Germline V gene data show CDR1 as SGHTS and CDR2 as YDEGEE. DNA for the CDR3: TGTGCCAGCAGCTTGGACAACGATAATGAAAAACTGTTTTTT. It is translated as CASSLDNDNEKLFF. The full variable domain, rest sourced from reference TRBV5-8 and TRBJ1-4, is EAGVTQSPTHLIKTRGQQATLRCSPISGHTSVYWYQQALGLGLQFLLWYDEGEERNRGNFPPRFSGRQFPNYSSELNVNALELEDSALYLCASSLDNDNEKLFFGSGTQLSVL.